The rows below give T cell receptor beta chains drawn from one sample of a study of response to subunit inactivated influenza vaccine. A single record per CDR3 protein comes from TCRdb applying MiXCR to the RT-PCR reads. The sample yields approximately 310,000 distinct CDR3 sequences, 21% seen once. Source: PBMCs from blood, taken approximately 20 months after vaccination. The receptors stem from a man aged 45 to 75 who received an inactivated influenza vaccine. Both conserved end residues are part of each CDR3. A D gene is named only where the DNA matches it firmly. Clone size is shown for a subset of rows, as once, few, many or a class of expanded clone.

clone_size d_call j_call v_call cdr3_nt cdr3_aa
- - TRBJ2-2 TRBV5-1 TGCGCCAGCGGGCAGGAGAACACCGGGGAGCTGTTTTTT CASGQENTGELFF
many - TRBJ1-1 TRBV7-9 TGTGCCAGCGAAAAAAATCCGAACACTGAAGCTTTCTTT CASEKNPNTEAFF
once TRBD2 TRBJ2-1 TRBV5-1 TGCGCCAGCAGCTTGGGTAGCGGGGGGCCCCCTTCCTACAATGAGCAGTTCTTC CASSLGSGGPPSYNEQFF
few - TRBJ1-2 TRBV7-9 TGTGCCAGCAGGCGCGCCGATACACGCGGCTACACCTTC CASRRADTRGYTF
few - TRBJ1-3 TRBV6-6 TGTGCCAGCAGTCCCTGGTCTGGAAACACCATATATTTT CASSPWSGNTIYF
- TRBD2 TRBJ2-2 TRBV12-3/TRBV12-4 TGTGCCAGCGGCAGACTAGCGGGGGTGTCCGGGGAGCTGTTTTTT CASGRLAGVSGELFF
- - TRBJ1-4 TRBV12-3/TRBV12-4 TGTGCCAGCAGTTTGGGTAGCTATAATGAAAAACTGTTTTTT CASSLGSYNEKLFF
- - TRBJ2-2 TRBV6-2/TRBV6-3 TGTGCCAGCAGTTTCGTGGGTCTAGATGCCGGGGAGCTGTTTTTT CASSFVGLDAGELFF
few TRBD1 TRBJ2-7 TRBV11-2 TGTGCCAGCAGCCGGACAGGGACGATAAACGAGCAGTACTTC CASSRTGTINEQYF
few TRBD1 TRBJ1-1 TRBV29-1 TGCAGCGTTGAGGGACAGGGGCTTCCAGGAGCTTTCTTT CSVEGQGLPGAFF
- - TRBJ2-7 TRBV6-2/TRBV6-3 TGTGCCAGCAGTTATTCCCCTCGACAGAATAGCGAGCAGTACTTC CASSYSPRQNSEQYF
few - TRBJ2-1 TRBV6-1 TGTGCCAGCAGTCCCCGGCAGTTCTTC CASSPRQFF
many - TRBJ1-6 TRBV5-1 TGCGCCAGCAGCCTCTGGACAGCAGGCACACCCCTCCACTTT CASSLWTAGTPLHF
- - TRBJ1-1 TRBV12-3/TRBV12-4 TGTGCCAGCAGAAGGCCGAACACTGAAGCTTTCTTT CASRRPNTEAFF
- - TRBJ2-1 TRBV11-3 TGTGCCAGCAGCTTAGATTCTTACAATGGGCAGTTCTTC CASSLDSYNGQFF
many - TRBJ1-1 TRBV3-1 TGTGCCAGCAGCCACCACCTAAAAGGGGGCACTGAAGCTTTCTTT CASSHHLKGGTEAFF
few - TRBJ1-1 TRBV2 TGTGCCATCTCAACAGGGAACACTGAAGCTTTCTTT CAISTGNTEAFF
- TRBD2 TRBJ2-1 TRBV7-2 TGTGCCAGCAGCTTGGTAGCGGGAGGAGTAAATGAGCAGTTCTTC CASSLVAGGVNEQFF
few - TRBJ2-1 TRBV7-2 TGTGCCAGCAGCTTAGAACCTGAGCAGTTCTTC CASSLEPEQFF
- - TRBJ1-5 TRBV19 TGTGCCAGTACCGCCCGTTCGAAGCAGCCCCAGCATTTT CASTARSKQPQHF
- - TRBJ1-5 TRBV6-4 TGTGCCAGCAGGTCTCGGGTCCGGGCCGCTCATAGCAATCAGCCCCAGCATTTT CASRSRVRAAHSNQPQHF
- - TRBJ2-1 TRBV7-6 TGTGCCAGCAGCTTAGCCGGGACAAGGGTCGACAATGAGCAGTTCTTC CASSLAGTRVDNEQFF
- TRBD1 TRBJ2-5 TRBV5-1 TGCGCCAGCAGCTCGCAGGGGGCGCGCGAGACCCAGTACTTC CASSSQGARETQYF
- TRBD1 TRBJ2-7 TRBV7-9 TGTGCCAGCAGCCCAAGATGGACAGGGGAACTTTACGAGCAGTACTTC CASSPRWTGELYEQYF
- TRBD2 TRBJ2-5 TRBV15 TGTGCCACCAGCAAGGGACTAGCGGGATCGGGGACCCAGTACTTC CATSKGLAGSGTQYF
many - TRBJ1-1 TRBV3-1 TGTGCCAGCAGCCCGGGCAGACTGAACACTGAAGCTTTCTTT CASSPGRLNTEAFF
- - TRBJ1-2 TRBV24-1 TGTGCCACCAGTGGTGACACGGGCTACACCTTC CATSGDTGYTF
many TRBD1 TRBJ1-6 TRBV11-2 TGTGCCAGCAGCTCCCCCAGACAGGGGTTACATTCACCCCTCCACTTT CASSSPRQGLHSPLHF
few - TRBJ1-1 TRBV7-9 TGTGCCAGCAGCTTAGGACGACCGAGTGAAGCTTTCTTT CASSLGRPSEAFF
medium-sized - TRBJ1-3 TRBV29-1 TGCAGCGTTCTCCTAACGGGAAACACCATATATTTT CSVLLTGNTIYF
few - TRBJ2-3 TRBV12-3/TRBV12-4 TGTGCCAGCAGCCCCGCCGCCGGGACTTCCACAGATACGCAGTATTTT CASSPAAGTSTDTQYF
- TRBD2 TRBJ2-2 TRBV6-5 TGTGCCAGCAGTTCGGGACTAGCGGGGGGCGACCTGAACACCGGGGAGCTGTTTTTT CASSSGLAGGDLNTGELFF
- - TRBJ1-5 TRBV5-5 TGTGCCAGCGGCCCGGGTGGGGGTAGGAATCAGCCCCAGCATTTT CASGPGGGRNQPQHF
many - TRBJ1-6 TRBV5-4 TGTGCCAGCAGCTTGGCAAACAGGGTGGGTTCACCCCTCCACTTT CASSLANRVGSPLHF
- TRBD1 TRBJ2-7 TRBV29-1 TGCAGCGTTGGAAACTCGGGACAGGGGGCCTACGAGCAGTACTTC CSVGNSGQGAYEQYF
- - TRBJ2-1 TRBV6-2/TRBV6-3 TGTGCCAGCAGTTATTGGCGGGCAGGGGCCACTTTGGAGCAGTTCTTC CASSYWRAGATLEQFF
- TRBD1 TRBJ1-2 TRBV20-1 TGCAGTGCAATGGACAGGGGTGGCTACACCTTC CSAMDRGGYTF
few - TRBJ1-1 TRBV19 TGTGCCAGTAGGATCGGGAGGTGGTCGGTGAACACTGAAGCTTTCTTT CASRIGRWSVNTEAFF
- - TRBJ2-2 TRBV5-1 TGCGCCAGCAGCTCGGGGACCGCTCTCACCGGGGAGCTGTTTTTT CASSSGTALTGELFF
- - TRBJ2-7 TRBV4-2 TGTGCCAGCAGCCCGACAGCTGGAGCCTCCTACGAGCAGTACTTC CASSPTAGASYEQYF
- - TRBJ1-5 TRBV5-5 TGTGCCAGCAGCTTGGAAGCCTTACAGCGTATCAATCAGCCCCAGCATTTT CASSLEALQRINQPQHF
- TRBD1 TRBJ1-2 TRBV4-1 TGCGCCAGCAGCCGAGAGATGACAGGGCGCTATGGCTACACCTTC CASSREMTGRYGYTF
few TRBD1 TRBJ1-2 TRBV12-3/TRBV12-4 TGTGCCAGTTCTACGGGGACAGTCTATGGCTACACCTTC CASSTGTVYGYTF
- TRBD1 TRBJ1-2 TRBV4-2 TGTGCCAGCAGCCAATCTGTTCGGGACAGGGTGAAGTCTAACTATGGCTACACCTTC CASSQSVRDRVKSNYGYTF
many - TRBJ1-5 TRBV6-2/TRBV6-3 TGTGCCAGCAGTTATTGGCATCAGCCCCAGCATTTT CASSYWHQPQHF
- - TRBJ1-2 TRBV12-3/TRBV12-4 TGTGCCAGCAGTTTCGGCACCTCTAACTATGGCTACACCTTC CASSFGTSNYGYTF
few - TRBJ2-4 TRBV12-3/TRBV12-4 TGTGCCAGCACTCCACAGGGAGTCAACATTCAGTACTTC CASTPQGVNIQYF
- TRBD1 TRBJ1-2 TRBV7-9 TGTGCCAGCAGCTTTAACAGGGGCTATGGCTACACCTTC CASSFNRGYGYTF
- TRBD1 TRBJ1-2 TRBV12-3/TRBV12-4 TGTGCCAGCAGTTTATTGGCAGGGGGGAACTATGGCTACACCTTC CASSLLAGGNYGYTF
- TRBD1 TRBJ1-2 TRBV12-3/TRBV12-4 TGTGCCAGGGAACTGGGGAGACAGGGCGTAAATCTGTCCCATGGCTACACCTTC CARELGRQGVNLSHGYTF
- TRBD2 TRBJ2-2 TRBV7-2 TGTGCCAGCAGCTGGGGGGGGACTAACACCGGGGAGCTGTTTTTT CASSWGGTNTGELFF
- TRBD1 TRBJ2-7 TRBV19 TGTGCCAGTAGCCTCCCCCCGGCTGGGACAGGGGCAATAGGAAGCAACGAGCAGTACTTC CASSLPPAGTGAIGSNEQYF
many - TRBJ2-5 TRBV20-1 TGCAGTGCTAGAGGCCGGGCCCTCGCGACCCAGTACTTC CSARGRALATQYF
- TRBD2 TRBJ2-3 TRBV28 TGTGCCAGCAGCCGACTAGCCGATACGCAGTATTTT CASSRLADTQYF
few - TRBJ2-3 TRBV20-1 TGCAGTGCTAGAGATCTAGAAGGGGCCTTCGCAGATACGCAGTATTTT CSARDLEGAFADTQYF